The 28 T cell receptor beta chains listed next were all sequenced from one sample in a study of T cells in Graves' hyperthyroidism and ophthalmopathy. Amplified TCR beta CDR3 regions came from RNA transcripts. HTBI primers were used for first-round RT-PCR of the TCR CDR3. TCRdb called the multiplex PCR reads again in MiXCR, with one record for every CDR3 protein. The table lists around 440,000 distinct CDR3 sequences, 15% to 17% of them singletons. The source material was blood. These receptors originate from a woman between 18 and 29 years old with Graves' hyperthyroidism.

This clonotype was counted a single time. This sequence may be a read error, since a much larger clone differs from it by one base. V usage is TRBV4-1 and J usage is TRBJ2-7; possibly TRBD1 or TRBD2 for D (6 bases each). The CDR3 length is 18 residues. CDR1 is MGHRA, CDR2 YSYEKL, per germline. The DNA for the CDR3 is TGCGCCAGCAGCCAAGATCTTGGGGGGCCCCTTTACCACTACGGGCAGTACTTC. Translating it yields CASSQDLGGPLYHYGQYF.

There are many counts of this clonotype. The rearrangement joins TRBV19 to TRBJ1-2; D call uncertain. This CDR3 comprises 11 residues. Trimming took off 8 bases at V and 6 bases at J, with 10 bases between the two ends. Germline V gene sequence: CDR1 LNHDA, CDR2 SQIVND (reference sequence). CDR3 nucleotides: TGTGCCAGTCTTGACACCCATGGCTACACCTTC. This sequence encodes CASLDTHGYTF. The full variable domain, in which reference TRBV19 and TRBJ1-2 provide the parts outside the CDR3, is DGGITQSPKYLFRKEGQNVTLSCEQNLNHDAMYWYRQDPGQGLRLIYYSQIVNDFQKGDIAEGYSVSREKKESFPLTVTSAQKNPTAFYLCASLDTHGYTFGSGTRLTVV.

This clonotype appeared a few times. V gene TRBV10-3 combines with J gene TRBJ2-3, with 7 bases lining up with TRBD2. V was clipped by 1 base and J by 1 base; unmatched bases: 2. This CDR3 has 15 amino acids. Germline V gene sequence: CDR1 ENHRY, CDR2 SYGVKD. Here the CDR3 reads CAISELGGGTDTQYF. The CDR3 bases are TGTGCCATCAGTGAGTTGGGGGGGGGCACAGATACGCAGTATTTT.

This clonotype was seen ten or more times. The rearrangement links TRBV10-3 to TRBJ2-3, with D maybe TRBD2 (6 bases). Germline lookup yields CDR1 ENHRY and CDR2 SYGVKD. The CDR3 contains 13 residues. Trimming left V 6 bases short and J 1 base short, with 8 bases between. CDR3: CAIRGGGTDTQYF. In DNA, the CDR3 is TGTGCCATCAGGGGAGGAGGCACAGATACGCAGTATTTT.

This sequence joins TRBV28 and TRBJ1-2; D is ambiguous. Germline assignment: CDR1 MDHEN and CDR2 SYDVKM. The CDR3 has 14 amino acids. The ends were cut back, 2 bases at V and 4 bases at J, with 11 bases in the middle. CDR3 protein: CASSLRDTIYGYTF. The CDR3 DNA reads as TGTGCCAGCAGTTTAAGGGATACTATCTATGGCTACACCTTC.

This clonotype was recorded many times. The chain joins TRBV6-1 to TRBJ2-3; 11 positions agree with TRBD2. V shed 11 bases and J 2 bases; nucleotides not matched to a gene: 6. CDR1 and CDR2 (germline): MNHNS, SASEGT. This CDR3 is 14 amino acids long. The CDR3 loop is CAAIAGGHTDTQYF. Here the CDR3 DNA reads TGTGCCGCCATAGCGGGGGGGCACACAGATACGCAGTATTTT.

This clonotype was recorded many times. This rearrangement joins TRBV29-1 to TRBJ2-5; TRBD2 matches 12 bases. V shed 7 bases, J shed 3 bases, and the junction held 0 bases outside the gene matches. In germline, CDR1 is SQVTM, CDR2 ANQGSEA. The CDR3 is made up of 12 amino acids. Here the CDR3 DNA reads TGCAGCGGACTAGCGGGAGAAGAGACCCAGTACTTC. Its protein is CSGLAGEETQYF.

This clonotype was counted ten times or more. The CDR3 here is CASRRGGRGGTEAFF. CDR3 DNA sequence: TGTGCCAGCAGACGGGGGGGCAGGGGTGGCACTGAAGCTTTCTTT. This chain connects TRBV12-3 or TRBV12-4 to TRBJ1-1, with a weak D call TRBD1 (6 bases). V was pared by 6 bases and J by 4 bases, with 18 bases between. The CDR3 is 15 residues long.

This clonotype was observed many times. V usage is TRBV7-9 and J usage is TRBJ2-3; no firm D call. Per the germline V gene, CDR1 is SEHNR and CDR2 is FQNEAQ (reference sequence). The CDR3 runs to 16 residues. V lost 3 bases and J 3 bases, leaving 16 bases between the germline ends. Here the CDR3 DNA reads TGTGCCAGCAGCTTCCTAACAGCTCTAAGGACAGATACGCAGTATTTT. Translated: CASSFLTALRTDTQYF.

This sequence joins TRBV20-1 and TRBJ2-1; TRBD2 aligns across 8 bases. The CDR3 consists of 13 residues. Per germline, CDR1 DFQATT and CDR2 SNEGSKA (reference sequence). V dropped 1 base and J dropped 6; count of bases not matched to a gene: 2. This chain's CDR3 is CSARAGTSNEQFF. The CDR3 bases are TGCAGTGCTAGAGCCGGGACTAGCAATGAGCAGTTCTTC.

This clonotype has ten or more counts. The chain joins TRBV5-5 to TRBJ2-3, with TRBD2 as a possible D gene (5 bases). The germline gives CDR1 SGHKS, CDR2 YYEKEE (reference sequence). This CDR3 has 15 residues. The V end was cut by 2 bases, the J end by 0 bases, with 10 bases between. CDR3 amino acids: CASSFVGESTDTQYF. CDR3 nucleotides: TGTGCCAGCAGCTTTGTCGGGGAAAGCACAGATACGCAGTATTTT. Based on the CDR3 plus reference TRBV5-5 and TRBJ2-3, the full variable domain is DAGVTQSPTHLIKTRGQQVTLRCSPISGHKSVSWYQQVLGQGPQFIFQYYEKEERGRGNFPDRFSARQFPNYSSELNVNALLLGDSALYLCASSFVGESTDTQYFGPGTRLTVL.

This clonotype appeared a few times. This rearrangement joins TRBV29-1 to TRBJ2-7; possible D gene TRBD2, 7 bases. V dropped 4 bases and J dropped 1 base, with 14 bases sitting between them. There are 14 residues in the CDR3. From germline, CDR1 is SQVTM and CDR2 ANQGSEA. CDR3 residues: CSVVTGRESYEQYF. DNA for the CDR3: TGCAGCGTTGTAACAGGGAGGGAGTCCTACGAGCAGTACTTC.

In this sample, this clonotype turned up many times. The CDR3 loop reads CASSLDLDVNRYTF. The CDR3, as DNA: TGTGCCAGCAGTTTGGACTTAGACGTGAACCGCTACACCTTC. J is TRBJ1-2 and V is TRBV12-3 or TRBV12-4; D unresolved. This CDR3 is built from 14 residues. V dropped 3 bases and J dropped 9 bases, with 17 bases sitting between them.

This clonotype was recorded at least ten times. The chain uses TRBV28 and TRBJ1-3; no reliable D call. The CDR3 covers 17 residues. Trimming took off 3 bases at V and 0 bases at J, with 15 bases between the two ends. The V gene's germline CDR1 is MDHEN and CDR2 SYDVKM. CDR3 residues: CASSFDPSRFSGNTIYF. For the CDR3, the DNA is TGTGCCAGCAGTTTTGACCCCAGTCGCTTCTCTGGAAACACCATATATTTT.

This clonotype was seen at least ten times. The rearrangement uses TRBV4-1 and TRBJ1-4; no firm D call. V gave up 0 bases and J gave up 7 bases, with 15 bases separating them. The CDR3 runs to 16 residues. CDR1 is MGHRA and CDR2 is YSYEKL in the germline V gene. The CDR3 DNA is TGCGCCAGCAGCCAAGATTCGCGCGTTGGTGGTGAAAAACTGTTTTTT. Translated: CASSQDSRVGGEKLFF.

This clonotype was counted ten times or more. The chain joins TRBV27 to TRBJ2-5; TRBD1 is a possible D gene (5 bases). Deletions cut 5 bases from V and 2 bases from J, with 9 bases between. The length of the CDR3 is 13 residues. Germline V gives CDR1 MNHEY, CDR2 SMNVEV (reference sequence). DNA of the CDR3: TGTGCCAGCAGTATCAGGGTGCAAGAGACCCAGTACTTC. Translation: CASSIRVQETQYF.

This clonotype was found many times. The DNA of the CDR3 is TGTGCCAGCAGTAACGGCGGGCCCTACGAGCAGTACTTC. It specifies CASSNGGPYEQYF. The chain recombines TRBV6-1 with TRBJ2-7; the D gene is possibly TRBD2 (5 bases). The CDR3 is made up of 13 amino acids. V gave up 5 bases and J gave up 2 bases, with 10 bases separating them. Germline V CDR1 and CDR2: MNHNS, SASEGT.

This clonotype was picked up many times. The gene calls are TRBV6-1 and TRBJ1-2; tentatively, D is TRBD1 (5 bases). The germline V and J ends were trimmed by 6 bases and 6 bases, with 11 bases remaining between them. Germline V CDR1 and CDR2: MNHNS, SASEGT. The CDR3 length is 12 residues. CDR3 loop: CASSIQGHGYTF. DNA of the CDR3: TGTGCCAGCAGCATCCAGGGACATGGCTACACCTTC.

This clonotype was counted a few times. The chain has TRBV4-1 and TRBJ2-3; 11 bases align to TRBD2. V was clipped by 4 bases and J by 5 bases; unmatched bases: 11. Germline loops: CDR1 MGHRA, CDR2 YSYEKL. The CDR3 runs to 17 residues. CDR3 region: CASSPIGSGRAGDTQYF. The CDR3 nucleotides are TGCGCCAGCAGCCCGATTGGTAGCGGGAGGGCGGGAGATACGCAGTATTTT.

In this sample, this clonotype turned up many times. The chain uses TRBV18 and TRBJ1-5, with 7 positions matching TRBD1. V gave up 5 bases and J gave up 6 bases; unmatched junction bases: 7. The CDR3 covers 14 residues. CDR1 and CDR2 (germline): KGHSH, LQKENI. CDR3 residues: CASSDREGIQPQHF. The CDR3 region has the DNA TGTGCCAGCTCAGACAGGGAAGGGATTCAGCCCCAGCATTTT.

This clonotype was observed many times. This sequence joins TRBV5-5 and TRBJ1-6, with a tentative D call TRBD1 (5 bases). Looked up from germline, CDR1 is SGHKS and CDR2 is YYEKEE (reference sequence). V lost 2 bases and J 8 bases, leaving 20 bases between the germline ends. The CDR3 is made up of 17 amino acids. The CDR3: CASSFSHPRRGDSPLHF. DNA for the CDR3: TGTGCCAGCAGCTTCTCGCATCCCCGGCGGGGGGATTCACCCCTCCACTTT.

The chain joins TRBV13 to TRBJ2-1, with 12 bases fitting TRBD2. CDR3 size: 17 residues. J gave up 4 bases and V 6 bases, and 10 bases lay outside the gene matches. Germline loops: CDR1 PRHDT, CDR2 FYEKMQ (reference sequence). The CDR3 loop is CASRVGLAGSRYNEQFF. Here the CDR3 DNA reads TGTGCCAGCAGGGTAGGACTAGCGGGATCCCGTTACAATGAGCAGTTCTTC.

J is TRBJ2-1 and V is TRBV20-1; possible D gene TRBD2, 6 bases. This CDR3 spans 13 amino acids. CDR1 DFQATT and CDR2 SNEGSKA come from the germline V gene (reference sequence). Trimming shortened V by 3 bases and J by 7 bases, and 13 bases separated the two germline ends. Here the CDR3 DNA reads TGCAGTGCTAGTCAAGCGGGCGATAATGAGCAGTTCTTC. Its translation is CSASQAGDNEQFF.

In this sample, this clonotype turned up a few times. A single base separates this from a much larger clone, so it may be a read error. The rearrangement links TRBV20-1 to TRBJ2-3; tentatively, D is TRBD1 or TRBD2 (5 bases each). The CDR3 sequence is 14 residues long. V was pared by 3 bases and J by 1 base, with 11 bases between. Germline loops: CDR1 DFQATT, CDR2 SNEGSKA (reference sequence). As DNA, the CDR3 is TGCAGTGCTAGGGGGCGGGTACGCACAGATACGCAGTATTTT. Encoded protein: CSARGRVRTDTQYF.

A word on this clonotype: Given a much more abundant clone one base away, this may be a read error. CDR3 in DNA: TGTGCCAGCAGCCATGGGATAGCTAACACTGAAGCTTTCTTT. Residues: CASSHGIANTEAFF. J is TRBJ1-1 and V is TRBV7-3; no reliable D call. The CDR3 runs 14 residues. Germline CDR1 and CDR2: SGHTA and FQGTGA. V was shortened by 5 bases and J by 2 bases, with 12 bases between the two germline ends. Full variable domain (remainder filled in from reference TRBV7-3 and TRBJ1-1): GAGVSQTPSNKVTEKGKYVELRCDPISGHTALYWYRQSLGQGPEFLIYFQGTGAADDSGLPNDRFFAVRPEGSVSTLKIQRTERGDSAVYLCASSHGIANTEAFFGQGTRLTVV.

This clonotype has ten or more counts. V gene TRBV6-1 combines with J gene TRBJ2-7; 7 bases are shared with TRBD2. Per germline, CDR1 MNHNS and CDR2 SASEGT. The CDR3 has 15 amino acids. V lost 2 bases, J lost 3 bases, and 7 bases stayed unmatched. The CDR3 DNA reads as TGTGCCAGCAGTGAATTCTCTAGCGGCCACTACGAGCAGTACTTC. The encoded protein is CASSEFSSGHYEQYF.

In this sample, this clonotype turned up many times. This sequence joins TRBV14 and TRBJ2-5, with D tentatively TRBD2 (6 bases). Germline CDR1 SGHDN, CDR2 FVKESK. Trimming removed 4 bases from V and 5 bases from J, with 14 bases in between. The CDR3 runs 14 residues. The CDR3: CASSRSDYRETQYF. The CDR3, as DNA: TGTGCCAGCAGCCGATCGGACTATCGGGAGACCCAGTACTTC.

Ten or more counts support this clonotype. The chain couples TRBV15 to TRBJ1-5, with 8 bases aligning to TRBD1. The CDR3 is 16 residues long. The germline CDR1 and CDR2 sequences are LNHNV and YYDKDF (reference sequence). Trimming took 3 bases from V and 5 from J; bases not matched to a gene: 9. The CDR3, as DNA: TGTGCCACCAGCAGGGACAGGGTAAAAGCGGATCAGCCCCAGCATTTT. Amino acids: CATSRDRVKADQPQHF.